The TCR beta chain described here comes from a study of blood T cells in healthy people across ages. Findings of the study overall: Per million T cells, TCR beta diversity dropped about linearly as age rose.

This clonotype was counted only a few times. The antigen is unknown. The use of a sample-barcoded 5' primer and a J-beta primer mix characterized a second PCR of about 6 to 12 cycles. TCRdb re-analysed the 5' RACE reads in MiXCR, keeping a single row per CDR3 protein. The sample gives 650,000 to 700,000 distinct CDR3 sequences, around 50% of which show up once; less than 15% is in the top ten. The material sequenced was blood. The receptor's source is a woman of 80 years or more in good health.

The CDR3, as DNA: TGCAGTGCTAGAGAGGCGGGGGTTGCAACTAATGAAAAACTGTTTTTT. Translating it yields CSAREAGVATNEKLFF. J is TRBJ1-4 and V is TRBV20-1, with D possibly matching TRBD1 (5 bases). The V and J ends lost 0 bases and 0 bases respectively, with 11 bases between them. CDR1 is DFQATT, CDR2 SNEGSKA, per germline (reference sequence). This CDR3 comprises 16 residues.